This is a list of T cell receptor beta chains from one sample in a study of regulatory T cells in long-lasting Graves disease. Each CDR3 protein gets one entry after TCRdb re-called the multiplex PCR reads with MiXCR. Of 650,000 to 700,000 distinct CDR3 sequences listed, 30% are singletons. The input for sequencing was peripheral blood mononuclear cells (PBMCs), taken when the disease was refractory, from a patient treated with antithyroid drugs. The origin of the receptors is a female donor with Graves disease. The CDR3 runs from the conserved cysteine through the conserved F or W. Size tells how often a clone was seen (once, few, many) or the class of an expanded clone, and some rows leave it out.

j_call	v_call	clone_size	cdr3_aa
TRBJ2-7	TRBV6-1	NA	CASSQITGLGSKQYF
TRBJ1-2	TRBV28	few	CASRMDRAGYTF
TRBJ1-1	TRBV3-1	NA	CASSQPGQGRTEAFF
TRBJ1-3	TRBV28	few	CASTLPGTGGNTIYF
TRBJ1-5	TRBV11-2	few	CASSRTAGERQPQHF
TRBJ1-2	TRBV5-5	few	CASRRIGQAGGYTF
TRBJ1-2	TRBV28	many	CASSLGGLFSNYGYTF
TRBJ1-2	TRBV14	few	CASSQSSNYGYTF
TRBJ2-7	TRBV7-3	NA	CASSFSRVDARTPYEQYF
TRBJ2-7	TRBV18	NA	CASSPLVVVPYEQYF
TRBJ2-7	TRBV7-9	NA	CASSGGQNYEQYF
TRBJ1-5	TRBV6-1	NA	CASSEERGQPQHF
TRBJ2-4	TRBV18	NA	CASSRDRVGKNIQYF
TRBJ1-3	TRBV28	NA	CASSLPHRDRRKGTIYF
TRBJ1-1	TRBV7-2	NA	CASSLNPGTEAFF
TRBJ1-5	TRBV6-5	NA	CASSYRRGFNQPQHF
TRBJ2-7	TRBV25-1	once	CASSYWQVSGEQYF
TRBJ1-1	TRBV20-1	NA	CSARDRRMSSSRAEAFF
TRBJ2-3	TRBV2	NA	CASSQTSGSGTQYF
TRBJ1-2	TRBV7-9	NA	CASTRWQGGPDGYTF
TRBJ2-7	TRBV7-9	NA	CASSLGTGEEEQYF
TRBJ2-3	TRBV5-1	NA	CASSLGAQRTDTQYF
TRBJ2-7	TRBV3-1	few	CASSQAGAPIYEQYF
TRBJ2-1	TRBV6-1	NA	CASSETSGNEQFF
TRBJ2-7	TRBV20-1	few	CSAREYGRYEQYF
TRBJ2-1	TRBV7-9	NA	CASSAGDVEQFF
TRBJ2-3	TRBV2	NA	CASSEYEVPSTDTQYF
TRBJ1-2	TRBV12-3/TRBV12-4	many	CASSLGVEGYGYTF